Listed here are 23 T cell receptor beta chains from one sample, sequenced in a study of response to subunit inactivated influenza vaccine. TCRdb reprocessed the RT-PCR reads with MiXCR, giving one entry per CDR3 protein. This sample yields about 240,000 distinct CDR3 sequences, of which less than 15% are seen a single time; about 7.8% belongs to the top ten. The sample here was non-naive T cells sorted from PBMCs, taken approximately 15 days before vaccination. These receptors all stem from a man in his fifties who received an inactivated influenza vaccine.

In its sample, this clonotype was seen a few times. V and J are TRBV5-5 and TRBJ2-5; 9 nucleotides align to TRBD2. The V gene's germline CDR1 is SGHKS and CDR2 YYEKEE (reference sequence). The CDR3 has 16 residues. V shed 1 base, J shed 5 bases, and the junction held 9 bases outside the gene matches. The CDR3 sequence: CASSLTPSGVTETQYF. In nucleotides, the CDR3 is TGTGCCAGCAGCTTGACGCCTAGCGGGGTGACTGAGACCCAGTACTTC.

Ten or more counts support this clonotype. The chain is built from TRBV12-3 or TRBV12-4 and TRBJ1-2; D is uncertain. The CDR3 covers 11 residues. V lost 8 bases and J 4 bases, leaving 8 bases between the germline ends. CDR3 sequence reads: CASRSFYGYTF. The CDR3 region has the DNA TGTGCCAGCCGGTCTTTCTATGGCTACACCTTC.

The chain uses TRBV3-1 and TRBJ2-3; perhaps TRBD2 as D (5 bases). Trimming removed 4 bases at V and 3 bases at J, with 20 bases between. This CDR3 has 17 residues. CDR1 is LGHDT, CDR2 YNNKEL, per germline (reference sequence). CDR3 sequence reads: CASSLLRTASGTDTQYF. The DNA of the CDR3 is TGTGCCAGCAGCCTATTAAGGACGGCTTCGGGGACAGATACGCAGTATTTT.

The genes are TRBV7-2 and TRBJ2-7, with 7 positions matching TRBD2. The germline CDR1 and CDR2 sequences are SGHTA and FQGNSA. This CDR3 spans 14 amino acids. The J segment lost 4 bases and the V segment lost 6 bases, leaving 9 bases of the junction unmatched. CDR3 DNA: TGTGCCAGCAGTACCGGGACTACATCTTACGAGCAGTACTTC. Translating gives CASSTGTTSYEQYF.

The rearrangement joins TRBV19 to TRBJ2-1; no clear D. V lost 1 base and J lost 0, with 7 bases in between. Germline loops: CDR1 LNHDA, CDR2 SQIVND (reference sequence). The CDR3 has 15 amino acids. In DNA, the CDR3 is TGTGCCAGTAGTATAGGGCTAAGCTCCTACAATGAGCAGTTCTTC. Translating gives CASSIGLSSYNEQFF.

The chain joins TRBV20-1 to TRBJ1-1; tentatively, D is TRBD1 (5 bases). The CDR3 covers 14 residues. Germline V gene lookup returns CDR1 DFQATT and CDR2 SNEGSKA (reference sequence). The germline V and J ends were trimmed by 0 bases and 3 bases, with 11 bases remaining between them. CDR3 coding DNA: TGCAGTGCTAGAGATTCGGGACTTTACACTGAAGCTTTCTTT. Protein: CSARDSGLYTEAFF.

The V call is TRBV18, the J call TRBJ1-2, with D tentatively TRBD1 (5 bases). The CDR3 loop spans 14 amino acids. V shed 6 bases and J shed 6 bases, with 17 bases lying between them. Germline V gene sequence: CDR1 KGHSH, CDR2 LQKENI. The CDR3 loop reads CASSQGERGDGYTF. For the CDR3, the DNA is TGTGCCAGCTCGCAAGGGGAAAGAGGGGATGGCTACACCTTC.

The gene calls are TRBV28 and TRBJ1-6, with 9 bases matching TRBD1. CDR1 and CDR2 (germline): MDHEN, SYDVKM. The CDR3 totals 13 residues. The V segment lost 6 bases and the J segment 6 bases; nucleotides outside the gene matches: 0. DNA of the CDR3: TGTGCCAGCAGGGACAGGGGTAATTCACCCCTCCACTTT. Amino acids: CASRDRGNSPLHF.

The V and J genes are TRBV29-1 and TRBJ2-7; tentative D call: TRBD2 (5 bases). The V end was cut by 7 bases, the J end by 3 bases, with 10 bases between. The CDR3 has 11 amino acids. Germline V CDR1 and CDR2: SQVTM, ANQGSEA. CDR3 in DNA: TGCAGCGCCTCGAGGGACTACGAGCAGTACTTC. This translates into CSASRDYEQYF.

This clonotype has just a few counts. The gene calls are TRBV3-1 and TRBJ1-2; TRBD1 agrees at 7 bases. Losses at the gene ends were 4 bases for V and 2 bases for J; bases not matched to a gene: 10. Per the germline V gene, CDR1 is LGHDT and CDR2 is YNNKEL (reference sequence). CDR3 length: 16 residues. The CDR3 sequence is CASSLTGRHLNYGYTF. The CDR3 bases are TGTGCCAGCAGCCTGACAGGGCGACACCTGAACTATGGCTACACCTTC.

This clonotype was seen repeatedly, ten times or more. This chain joins TRBV5-5 and TRBJ2-7; the D is unclear. The V gene's germline CDR1 is SGHKS and CDR2 YYEKEE (reference sequence). This CDR3 is built from 13 residues. The V end lost 2 bases, the J end lost 3 bases, and 9 bases lay between the germline ends. The CDR3 loop reads CASSLGPNYEQYF. The CDR3, as DNA: TGTGCCAGCAGCTTAGGACCCAACTACGAGCAGTACTTC.

This clonotype has a count of ten or more. J is TRBJ2-1 and V is TRBV5-1; a possible D gene is TRBD1 (5 bases). The CDR3 spans 16 residues. The germline V gene encodes CDR1 SGHRS and CDR2 YFSETQ. V shed 4 bases and J shed 0 bases, with 14 bases lying between them. CDR3 bases: TGCGCCAGCAGCCTTGGTGGGGCAGGCTCCTACAATGAGCAGTTCTTC. Protein product: CASSLGGAGSYNEQFF.

This rearrangement joins TRBV10-2 to TRBJ2-1; 8 nucleotides line up with TRBD1. CDR3 length: 12 residues. Germline CDR1 and CDR2: WSHSY and SAAADI. The V and J ends lost 10 bases and 7 bases, in that order; junction bases with no gene match: 6. The DNA for the CDR3 is TGCGCCATAGACAGGGGTTGGAATGAGCAGTTCTTC. Its translation: CAIDRGWNEQFF.

This clonotype was seen a few times. In nucleotides, the CDR3 is TGTGCCAGCAGCTGGGGAGCTGCTGGGGCCAACGTCCTGACTTTC. Translation gives CASSWGAAGANVLTF. The genes are TRBV11-2 and TRBJ2-6; D is possibly TRBD2 (5 bases). The CDR3 spans 15 residues. V lost 4 bases and J lost 2, with 9 bases in between. The germline gives CDR1 SGHAT, CDR2 FQNNGV.

This chain connects TRBV7-2 to TRBJ1-1; the match to TRBD1 covers 9 bases. The CDR3 spans 16 residues. The junction had 8 bases not matched to a gene; V was cut back by 4 bases and J by 2 bases. Per the germline V gene, CDR1 is SGHTA and CDR2 is FQGNSA. The CDR3 region is CASSWPQGAGNTEAFF. CDR3 DNA: TGTGCCAGCAGCTGGCCACAGGGGGCCGGAAACACTGAAGCTTTCTTT.

The chain uses TRBV4-3 and TRBJ2-1; D is ambiguous. V was shortened by 1 base and J by 7 bases, with 8 bases between the two germline ends. The CDR3 is 13 residues long. Germline CDR1 and CDR2: LGHNA and YSLEER. The chain's CDR3 is CASSQGLGNEQFF. The CDR3 coding sequence is TGCGCCAGCAGCCAAGGCCTGGGGAATGAGCAGTTCTTC.

At least ten counts were recorded for this clonotype. For the CDR3, the DNA is TGTGCCAGCAGTAACCGACAGGGACGGGACGAGCAGTACTTC. Residues: CASSNRQGRDEQYF. The chain combines TRBV6-2 or TRBV6-3 with TRBJ2-7, with TRBD1 matching 7 bases. CDR3 length: 14 residues. The V segment lost 5 bases and the J segment 5 bases; nucleotides outside the gene matches: 9. CDR1 is MNHEY and CDR2 is SVGEGT in the germline V gene.

There are many counts of this clonotype. V usage is TRBV9 and J usage is TRBJ1-5; D is unresolved. The CDR3 has 14 residues. V gave up 0 bases and J gave up 6 bases, with 10 bases separating them. CDR1 and CDR2 from the germline V gene are SGDLS and YYNGEE. DNA of the CDR3: TGTGCCAGCAGCGTAGGTGAAGTGTTTCAGCCCCAGCATTTT. It encodes CASSVGEVFQPQHF.

The genes are TRBV18 and TRBJ2-2, with D tentatively TRBD1 (5 bases). Germline lookup yields CDR1 KGHSH and CDR2 LQKENI. Trimming left V 0 bases short and J 5 bases short, with 7 bases between. The CDR3 runs 14 residues. The CDR3 DNA follows: TGTGCCAGCTCACCACCGCAGGGTACCGGGGAGCTGTTTTTT. Translation gives CASSPPQGTGELFF.

The chain uses TRBV20-1 and TRBJ2-1; 14 positions match TRBD2. The germline V gene encodes CDR1 DFQATT and CDR2 SNEGSKA (reference sequence). The CDR3 consists of 14 residues. V lost 5 bases and J lost 13; bases outside the gene matches: 10. CDR3 coding DNA: TGCAGTGCTGCCCCGGGACTAGCGGGAGTTTCACAGTTCTTC. Encoded protein: CSAAPGLAGVSQFF.

This chain links TRBV4-1 with TRBJ2-1; 10 bases fit TRBD2. V shed 3 bases and J 5 bases; nucleotides not matched to a gene: 7. Germline loops: CDR1 MGHRA, CDR2 YSYEKL. This CDR3 has 16 amino acids. CDR3 residues: CASSQVSGGLHNEQFF. In DNA, the CDR3 is TGCGCCAGCAGCCAGGTTAGCGGGGGGCTACACAATGAGCAGTTCTTC.

The table lists this clonotype with many counts. The chain joins TRBV7-8 to TRBJ2-7, with no clear D. V lost 0 bases to trimming and J lost 3 bases, with 9 bases between them. CDR1 is SGHVS, CDR2 FQNEAQ, per germline. The CDR3 covers 14 residues. CDR3 residues: CASSLATGNYEQYF. The CDR3 DNA is TGTGCCAGCAGCTTAGCGACGGGCAACTACGAGCAGTACTTC.

The chain carries TRBV10-3 and TRBJ1-5; D is undetermined. Germline CDR1 ENHRY, CDR2 SYGVKD. V was trimmed by 9 bases and J by 6 bases, leaving 15 bases between them. The CDR3 sequence is 13 residues long. The CDR3 protein is CAISREGGQPQHF. CDR3 bases: TGTGCCATTTCTCGCGAGGGCGGTCAGCCCCAGCATTTT.